The rows below give T cell receptor beta chains drawn from one sample of a study of a mutant IDH1 vaccine in newly diagnosed glioma. Their cognate antigens are unknown. Some clones are missing from TCRdb's copy, which holds only in-frame ones; the method was immunoSEQ multiplex PCR. This table has under 45,000 clones, around 81% appearing once. The source material was PBMCs, sampled from a glioma patient whose treatment included an IDH1 peptide vaccine. These receptors originate from a man in his forties or fifties with glioma. Each CDR3 is given with its conserved first and last residue. D genes are given only for firm matches. Size tells how often a clone was seen (once, few, many) or the class of an expanded clone, and some rows leave it out.

cdr3_length: 16; v_call: TRBV14; j_call: TRBJ2-3; d_call: TRBD2; clone_size: .; cdr3_aa: CASSQRIAGSTDTQYF; cdr3_nt: TGTGCCAGCAGCCAACGAATAGCGGGGTCCACAGATACGCAGTATTTT
cdr3_length: 14; v_call: TRBV7-2; j_call: TRBJ1-1; d_call: .; clone_size: .; cdr3_aa: CASSSMTANTEAFF; cdr3_nt: TGTGCCAGCAGCTCCATGACAGCGAACACTGAAGCTTTCTTT
cdr3_length: 14; v_call: TRBV15; j_call: TRBJ2-3; d_call: .; clone_size: .; cdr3_aa: CATSRDSPMDTQYF; cdr3_nt: TGTGCCACCAGCAGAGATTCCCCGATGGATACGCAGTATTTT
cdr3_length: 19; v_call: TRBV28; j_call: TRBJ2-1; d_call: TRBD1; clone_size: .; cdr3_aa: CASSFPAAMRDREYNEQFF; cdr3_nt: TGTGCCAGCAGTTTCCCCGCGGCGATGAGGGACAGGGAATACAATGAGCAGTTCTTC
cdr3_length: 14; v_call: TRBV14; j_call: TRBJ1-1; d_call: .; clone_size: .; cdr3_aa: CASSPIGTSLGAFF; cdr3_nt: TGTGCCAGCAGCCCGATCGGGACATCGCTGGGAGCTTTCTTT
cdr3_length: 15; v_call: TRBV19; j_call: TRBJ1-5; d_call: TRBD1; clone_size: .; cdr3_aa: CASSIRGQGWQPQHF; cdr3_nt: TGTGCCAGTAGTATTCGAGGACAGGGCTGGCAGCCCCAGCATTTT
cdr3_length: 14; v_call: TRBV7-2; j_call: TRBJ1-1; d_call: TRBD1; clone_size: .; cdr3_aa: CASSRLTGVTEAFF; cdr3_nt: TGTGCCAGCAGCCGACTTACAGGGGTTACTGAAGCTTTCTTT
cdr3_length: 18; v_call: TRBV4-1; j_call: TRBJ1-5; d_call: .; clone_size: .; cdr3_aa: CASSSTRGNLRGNQPQHF; cdr3_nt: TGCGCCAGCAGCTCTACGAGGGGGAACTTAAGAGGCAATCAGCCCCAGCATTTT
cdr3_length: 15; v_call: TRBV10-1; j_call: TRBJ1-5; d_call: TRBD1; clone_size: .; cdr3_aa: CASSELTGGNQPQHF; cdr3_nt: TGCGCCAGCAGTGAACTGACAGGGGGCAATCAGCCCCAGCATTTT
cdr3_length: 13; v_call: TRBV30; j_call: TRBJ1-3; d_call: .; clone_size: .; cdr3_aa: CAWSVGYRNTIYF; cdr3_nt: TGTGCCTGGAGTGTGGGGTATCGGAACACCATATATTTT
cdr3_length: 13; v_call: TRBV11-3; j_call: TRBJ2-7; d_call: TRBD1; clone_size: .; cdr3_aa: CASSGQGEGEQYF; cdr3_nt: TGTGCCAGCAGTGGACAGGGAGAAGGCGAGCAGTACTTC
cdr3_length: 12; v_call: TRBV29-1; j_call: TRBJ1-1; d_call: TRBD1; clone_size: .; cdr3_aa: CSIGGDRASAFF; cdr3_nt: TGCAGCATCGGGGGAGACAGGGCTTCGGCTTTCTTT
cdr3_length: 12; v_call: TRBV19; j_call: TRBJ2-4; d_call: .; clone_size: .; cdr3_aa: CASRPSGNIQYF; cdr3_nt: TGTGCCAGTCGCCCGTCCGGGAACATTCAGTACTTC
cdr3_length: 14; v_call: TRBV6-1; j_call: TRBJ2-3; d_call: .; clone_size: .; cdr3_aa: CASSDYRGTDTQYF; cdr3_nt: TGTGCCAGCAGTGATTATAGGGGCACAGATACGCAGTATTTT
cdr3_length: 17; v_call: TRBV15; j_call: TRBJ2-2; d_call: .; clone_size: once; cdr3_aa: CATSRSLNRGGTGELFF; cdr3_nt: TGTGCCACCAGCAGATCCTTAAACAGGGGAGGGACCGGGGAGCTGTTTTTT
cdr3_length: 16; v_call: TRBV5-1; j_call: TRBJ2-3; d_call: .; clone_size: few; cdr3_aa: CASSLVPGATADTQYF; cdr3_nt: TGCGCCAGCAGCTTGGTACCGGGAGCCACAGCAGATACGCAGTATTTT
cdr3_length: 13; v_call: TRBV5-1; j_call: TRBJ1-3; d_call: .; clone_size: once; cdr3_aa: CASSSGTGNTIYF; cdr3_nt: TGCGCCAGCAGCTCGGGGACGGGCAACACCATATATTTT